This T cell receptor beta chain was captured in a study of CD8 T cells in ankylosing spondylitis. The TCR beta libraries were generated through quantitative 5'-RACE incorporating molecular barcodes. TCRdb independently ran MiXCR on the 5' RACE reads; one entry per CDR3 protein. The sample includes some 30,000 distinct CDR3 sequences, 13% to 15% of them seen just once. Study observations and caveats: CD8+ disease-linked clones were present at relatively low frequencies in blood. As reported, disease-linked clones showed significant enrichment in matched ankylosing spondylitis synovial fluid. Roughly eight highly homologous variants made up a TCR beta motif that seemed to typify ankylosing spondylitis blood.

As for this clonotype: No antigen is known for it.

The CDR3 runs to 15 residues. Trimming shortened V by 5 bases and J by 1 base, and 11 bases separated the two germline ends. This TCR was recovered from a male donor with ankylosing spondylitis or in good health (not recorded which). The chain links TRBV12-3 or TRBV12-4 to TRBJ1-4, with a weak D call TRBD1 (6 bases). The sample was blood. CDR3 region: CASSTTGLTNEKLFF. The CDR3 region has the DNA TGTGCCAGCAGTACAACAGGGCTAACTAATGAAAAACTGTTTTTT.